This T cell receptor (beta chain) emerged from a study of glioma-infiltrating T cells after dendritic cell vaccination. On the study more broadly: Dendritic cells derived from monocytes and pulsed with autologous tumor lysate formed the vaccine.

This clone was detected a few times. TCRdb's copy holds only in-frame clones and misses some; the assay was immunoSEQ multiplex PCR. The profile covers tens of thousands of clones, with about four fifths appearing a single time and under 40% taken by the ten largest. The CDR3 length is 14 residues. CDR1 and CDR2 (germline): GTSNPN, SVGIG (reference sequence). Trimming took 3 bases from V and 4 from J, leaving 13 bases between them. V is TRBV30 and J is TRBJ1-3; a possible D gene is TRBD1 (6 bases). This TCR derives from a human donor with glioblastoma. The sample consisted of blood, taken before dendritic cell vaccination. The CDR3 here is CAWRIQGTGNTIYF. DNA of the CDR3: TGTGCCTGGAGGATCCAGGGGACCGGAAACACCATATATTTT.